This T cell receptor beta chain was retrieved from a study of regulatory T cells in long-lasting Graves disease (dated by TCRdb to 2020 to 2023). Looking at the study overall: Newly diagnosed Graves' disease patients had taken antithyroid drugs for less than 3 months. This study used TCR sequencing and RNA sequencing of peripheral blood to compare persistent Graves' disease patients against newly diagnosed Graves' disease patients. The study was registered as a clinical trial and conducted in China. TCR sequencing covered some 13 persistent and 20 newly diagnosed Graves' disease patients, approximately 33 samples in total.

Details on this clonotype: The antigen this receptor binds is unknown. Given a much more abundant clone one base away, this may be a read error. The conserved final phenylalanine or tryptophan is absent from the CDR3, which likely points to a read error.

The time point label corresponds to: newly diagnosed GD, antithyroid drugs for less than 3 months. For both TCR sequencing and RNA sequencing, RNA was extracted from PBMCs using TRIzol. The diagnosis of Graves' disease was made according to American Thyroid Association guidelines. The patients came from an endocrinology department in Xi'an, China. From each patient, 8 to 10 milliliters of peripheral blood was collected into an EDTA anticoagulant tube. Ficoll Paque Plus density gradient separation was used to isolate PBMCs, and no further T cell sorting was done. An Agilent 2100 Bioanalyzer and agarose gel were used to assess RNA quality, and a NanoDrop 2000 was used to measure RNA concentration. Summary of the overall study and its limitations: Only the TCR beta chain was sequenced and analyzed. Only peripheral blood was studied, because thyroid tissue, the primary lesion, was inaccessible. As a limitation, the authors acknowledged that the small sample size may reduce accuracy. Compared with newly diagnosed patients, persistent Graves' disease patients had lower TCR Shannon entropy and fewer highly expanded clones, which suggests clonal expansion. Persistent patients shared more public clonotypes among themselves (approximately 2,500) than newly diagnosed patients did (nearly 1,000).

The library relied on multiplex PCR. The listed sequencing device is Illumina HiSeq 4000. TCR beta libraries were built with iRepertoire HTBI primers and Arm-PCR amplification of CDR3 regions. Before sequencing, the PCR products went through gel purification. In the source study's methods: A total of fewer than 65 TRBV and 14 TRBJ segments were identified across samples and were used for gene usage analysis of CDR3 amino acid clonotypes. Filtered high-quality paired reads were merged into contigs using COPE and FqMerger. BLAST was used to align contigs to IMGT TRBV, TRBD and TRBJ reference genes, with CDR3 defined following IMGT. Any clonotype with a frequency above 0.1% was counted as a highly expanded clone. Shannon entropy was used to measure repertoire diversity, and the Gini coefficient was used to measure V-J evenness. A clonotype found in more than one individual was treated as public. Through fastp at Q25 and MiXCR, TCRdb rebuilt clones from the public reads, retaining in-frame beta chains. A single entry per CDR3 protein holds the most common genes and DNA from its merged rows. What appears here as the V and J calls and clone size reflects TCRdb's work, not the paper's. The sample table shows about 400,000 distinct CDR3 sequences, and roughly 16% are seen once. The ten largest account for 20% to 25% of the sample.

The sample consisted of peripheral blood mononuclear cells (PBMCs), taken at new diagnosis, from a patient treated with antithyroid drugs. This TCR was sampled from a female donor with Graves disease.

The DNA sequence reads TGCAGTGCTAGGTCTAGCGGGGGTCTATTCGAGCAGTTCCTC. The encoded protein is CSARSSGGLFEQFL. The chain couples TRBV20-1 to TRBJ2-1, with 10 bases matching TRBD2. V is trimmed back by 3 bases and J by 10 bases, and the junction contains 9 bases that no gene match accounts for. Sequences DFQATT (CDR1) and SNEGSKA (CDR2) are obtained from the germline V gene (reference sequence). The CDR3 is 14 amino acids long, termini counted. This entry keeps only the CDR3 DNA: 42 bases, framed from base 1.